The clone carrying this T cell receptor beta chain was counted a single time. This sample is part of a study of PD-1 blockade in mismatch repair-deficient tumors. Study as a whole: Patients had about a dozen mismatch repair-deficient cancer types, all previously treated and progressing.

The CDR3 is made up of 13 amino acids. Trimming took 5 bases from V and 7 from J; bases not matched to a gene: 7. Germline V gene lookup returns CDR1 MNHEY and CDR2 SVGAGI. TCRs were sequenced from a few patients responding to pembrolizumab. Sequenced by immunoSEQ multiplex PCR; TCRdb stores in-frame clones only, minus some. The table shows roughly 80,000 clones, with approximately 84% occurring only once. The genes are TRBV6-5 and TRBJ1-2; 7 positions match TRBD1. The clonotype was recovered from an adult with mismatch repair-deficient cancer. The specimen was peripheral blood, collected 12 weeks after starting pembrolizumab. CDR3 DNA: TGTGCCAGCAGTCCCGACAGGGCGGCTGGCTACACCTTC. Its translation: CASSPDRAAGYTF.